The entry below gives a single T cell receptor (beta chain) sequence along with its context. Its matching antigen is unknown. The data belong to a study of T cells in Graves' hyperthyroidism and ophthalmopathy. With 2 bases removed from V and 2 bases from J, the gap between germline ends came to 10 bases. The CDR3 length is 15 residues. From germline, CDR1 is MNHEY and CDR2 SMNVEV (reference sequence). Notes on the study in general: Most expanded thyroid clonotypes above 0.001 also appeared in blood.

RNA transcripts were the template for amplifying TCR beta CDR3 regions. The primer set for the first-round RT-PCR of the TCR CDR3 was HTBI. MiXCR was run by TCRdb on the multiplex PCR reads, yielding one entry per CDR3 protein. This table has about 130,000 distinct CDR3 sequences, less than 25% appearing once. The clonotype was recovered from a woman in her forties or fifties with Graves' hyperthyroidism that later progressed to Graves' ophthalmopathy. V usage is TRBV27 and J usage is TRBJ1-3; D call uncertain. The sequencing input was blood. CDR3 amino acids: CASSLAIGPGNTIYF. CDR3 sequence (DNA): TGTGCCAGCAGTTTAGCTATTGGGCCTGGAAACACCATATATTTT.